A selection of T cell receptor beta chains follows, all from one sample in a study of blood T cell repertoires in COVID-19. The data were produced by immunoSEQ multiplex PCR, yet TCRdb's version contains in-frame clones alone and is incomplete. The table has about 170,000 clones, about 80% seen once. The sequencing input was peripheral blood. The receptors derive from a woman aged 35 to 49 with COVID-19, enrolled during active disease. The CDR3 runs from the conserved cysteine through the conserved F or W. A D gene is named only where the DNA matches it firmly. Clone size appears in some rows only: once, few, many, or a class for an expanded clone.

J gene,D gene,clone size,V gene,CDR3 protein,CDR3 DNA
TRBJ1-5,NA,NA,TRBV19,CAARGAGNQPQHF,TGTGCCGCGCGGGGTGCGGGCAATCAGCCCCAGCATTTT
TRBJ2-2,TRBD1,NA,TRBV5-1,CASRRTGLDTGELFF,TGCGCCAGCAGGCGGACAGGGCTGGACACCGGGGAGCTGTTTTTT
TRBJ2-2,NA,NA,TRBV18,CASSPLVNTGELFF,TGTGCCAGCTCGCCTCTAGTGAACACCGGGGAGCTGTTTTTT
TRBJ2-3,NA,NA,TRBV7-2,CASSLTRGTSTDTQYF,TGTGCCAGCAGCTTAACTCGCGGGACTAGCACAGATACGCAGTATTTT
TRBJ2-1,NA,NA,TRBV6-5,CASSYAIPPPFGEQFF,TGTGCCAGCAGTTACGCCATCCCGCCCCCATTCGGTGAGCAGTTCTTC
TRBJ2-1,NA,once,TRBV5-1,CASSPSPGTNEQFF,TGCGCCAGCAGCCCCTCCCCAGGAACAAATGAGCAGTTCTTC
TRBJ2-2,NA,NA,TRBV18,CASSADRANTGELFF,TGTGCCAGCTCTGCGGACAGAGCTAACACCGGGGAGCTGTTTTTT
TRBJ2-7,NA,NA,TRBV7-2,CASSFSSSGVYEQYF,TGTGCCAGCAGCTTTTCTTCCTCAGGGGTGTACGAGCAGTACTTC
TRBJ2-2,TRBD2,NA,TRBV28,CASRAQTGKRDPNRSTGELFF,TGTGCCAGCAGAGCCCAAACAGGAAAGCGGGACCCCAACCGATCGACCGGGGAGCTGTTTTTT
TRBJ1-4,NA,NA,TRBV21-1,CAMGHPEKLFF,TGTGCCATGGGACATCCTGAAAAACTGTTTTTT
TRBJ2-7,NA,NA,TRBV28,CASCGGQETYEQYF,TGTGCCAGCTGCGGGGGACAGGAAACCTACGAGCAGTACTTC
TRBJ2-1,TRBD1,NA,TRBV5-1,CASSLDTGAYNEQFF,TGCGCCAGCAGCTTGGACACAGGGGCCTACAATGAGCAGTTCTTC
TRBJ1-5,NA,NA,TRBV29-1,CSVASGVNQPQHF,TGCAGCGTTGCTTCAGGGGTCAATCAGCCCCAGCATTTT
TRBJ2-3,NA,NA,TRBV3-1/TRBV3-2,CASSQGYKTDTQYF,TGTGCCAGCAGCCAAGGTTACAAGACAGATACGCAGTATTTT
TRBJ2-4,NA,NA,TRBV30,CAWSLSASKNIQYF,TGTGCCTGGAGTCTTAGTGCTTCCAAAAACATTCAGTACTTC
TRBJ2-7,NA,NA,TRBV5-6,CASSQGGRGGYEQYF,TGTGCCAGCAGCCAGGGCGGGAGAGGGGGCTACGAGCAGTACTTC
TRBJ1-2,NA,NA,TRBV2,CASSEVRGSYGYTF,TGTGCCAGCAGTGAAGTCCGGGGTTCGTATGGCTACACCTTC
TRBJ2-3,NA,NA,TRBV5-4,CASSPGQRGDTQYF,TGTGCCAGCAGCCCGGGTCAAAGGGGAGATACGCAGTATTTT
TRBJ1-1,TRBD1,NA,TRBV28,CASSGQGGSAEAFF,TGTGCCAGCAGTGGACAGGGGGGTTCAGCTGAAGCTTTCTTT
TRBJ2-7,NA,NA,TRBV5-1,CASSLRVNYEQYF,TGCGCCAGCAGCCTGAGAGTTAACTACGAGCAGTACTTC
TRBJ1-6,NA,few,TRBV25-1,CASSESGLRGFSPLHF,TGTGCCAGCAGTGAATCCGGTTTACGGGGGTTTTCACCCCTCCACTTT
TRBJ2-5,TRBD2,NA,TRBV7-8,CASSRLAGQETQYF,TGTGCCAGCAGCAGACTAGCGGGACAAGAGACCCAGTACTTC
TRBJ1-5,TRBD1,NA,TRBV19,CASSTKTGGRRPQHF,TGTGCCAGTAGTACGAAGACAGGGGGTAGGCGGCCCCAGCATTTT
TRBJ2-1,NA,few,TRBV5-4,CASSLGPIYNEQFF,TGTGCCAGCAGCTTGGGGCCGATTTACAATGAGCAGTTCTTC
TRBJ1-3,NA,NA,TRBV9,CASSVSPQSGNTIYF,TGTGCCAGCAGCGTATCACCCCAGTCCGGAAACACCATATATTTT
TRBJ2-1,TRBD2,NA,TRBV7-2,CASSSVTGGTNEQFF,TGTGCCAGCAGCTCCGTGACGGGAGGCACCAATGAGCAGTTCTTC
TRBJ2-4,TRBD1,NA,TRBV20-1,CSASSGGDRGYLGKNIRYF,TGCAGTGCTAGTTCTGGAGGGGACAGGGGATATTTGGGCAAAAACATTCGGTACTTC
TRBJ1-5,NA,NA,TRBV19,CASSHPGNQPQHF,TGTGCCAGTAGTCACCCAGGGAATCAGCCCCAGCATTTT
TRBJ1-5,NA,NA,TRBV23-1,CASSHPDHRYGNQPQHF,TGCGCCAGCAGTCATCCCGACCACAGATACGGCAATCAGCCCCAGCATTTT
TRBJ2-1,TRBD2,NA,TRBV9,CASSTRLAGAFNEQFF,TGTGCCAGCAGCACCAGACTAGCGGGAGCTTTCAATGAGCAGTTCTTC
TRBJ2-4,TRBD2,NA,TRBV2,CASTPLRTSDTVAAKNIQYF,TGTGCCAGCACTCCTCTCAGGACTAGCGATACGGTGGCAGCCAAAAACATTCAGTACTTC
TRBJ2-5,NA,NA,TRBV7-9,CASALLWKGGGPQETQYF,TGTGCCAGCGCGCTCCTATGGAAGGGGGGAGGGCCCCAAGAGACCCAGTACTTC
TRBJ2-1,NA,NA,TRBV27,CASTNHQRTVEQFF,TGTGCCAGCACAAACCACCAAAGGACTGTTGAGCAGTTCTTC
TRBJ1-1,NA,once,TRBV5-1,CASSLGQSYTEAFF,TGCGCCAGCAGCTTGGGACAGTCGTACACTGAAGCTTTCTTT
TRBJ1-1,TRBD1,NA,TRBV5-1,CASSFSGTGGTEAFF,TGCGCCAGCAGCTTTTCCGGGACAGGGGGCACTGAAGCTTTCTTT
TRBJ2-1,TRBD2,NA,TRBV30,CAWKVAGGLGNEQFF,TGTGCCTGGAAAGTAGCGGGGGGGCTGGGTAATGAGCAGTTCTTC
TRBJ2-3,NA,once,TRBV15,CATSRVGSSTDTQYF,TGTGCCACCAGCAGAGTGGGCTCTAGCACAGATACGCAGTATTTT
TRBJ1-5,NA,few,TRBV24-1,CATSTQVQDNQPQHF,TGTGCCACCAGTACCCAGGTGCAGGACAATCAGCCCCAGCATTTT
TRBJ1-6,TRBD1,few,TRBV7-6,CASSRQGLNSPLHF,TGTGCCAGCAGCCGACAGGGTCTCAATTCACCCCTCCACTTT
TRBJ1-2,NA,NA,TRBV4-1,CASSQENYGYTF,TGCGCCAGCAGCCAGGAGAACTATGGCTACACCTTC
TRBJ1-2,NA,NA,TRBV19,CASTMGRGYTF,TGTGCCAGTACCATGGGGAGAGGCTACACCTTC
TRBJ2-7,TRBD1,NA,TRBV19,CASSITGTDSYEQYF,TGTGCCAGTAGTATAACCGGGACAGACTCCTACGAGCAGTACTTC
TRBJ2-1,TRBD2,once,TRBV6-5,CASSSSSGGVYNEQFF,TGTGCCAGCAGTTCCTCCAGCGGGGGGGTCTACAATGAGCAGTTCTTC
TRBJ2-5,NA,NA,TRBV27,CASALRFRETQYF,TGTGCCAGCGCTCTGCGGTTTCGGGAGACCCAGTACTTC
TRBJ1-2,TRBD1,NA,TRBV5-5,CASSSQGESYGYTF,TGTGCCAGCAGCTCCCAGGGGGAGAGCTATGGCTACACCTTC
TRBJ1-5,NA,NA,TRBV19,CASRGTTINQPQHF,TGTGCCAGTAGGGGGACAACTATCAATCAGCCCCAGCATTTT
TRBJ1-4,TRBD1,NA,TRBV5-8,CASSLGRTGMFEKLFF,TGTGCCAGCAGCTTGGGCCGGACAGGGATGTTTGAAAAACTGTTTTTT
TRBJ1-5,TRBD1,NA,TRBV30,CAWSTDRIYQPQHF,TGTGCCTGGAGTACGGACAGGATTTATCAGCCCCAGCATTTT
TRBJ2-1,NA,NA,TRBV6-6,CASSPTGTGASYNEQFF,TGTGCCAGCAGTCCTACAGGGACCGGGGCTTCCTACAATGAGCAGTTCTTC
TRBJ2-2,TRBD2,NA,TRBV6-5,CASMQRGYGGELFF,TGTGCCAGCATGCAGCGGGGTTACGGCGGGGAGCTGTTTTTT
TRBJ2-2,TRBD1,NA,TRBV28,CASFGRDRGTGELFF,TGTGCCAGCTTCGGCCGGGACAGGGGGACCGGGGAGCTGTTTTTT
TRBJ2-2,NA,NA,TRBV12-3/TRBV12-4,CASSHYTGELFF,TGTGCCAGCAGTCACTACACCGGGGAGCTGTTTTTT
TRBJ1-1,TRBD1,NA,TRBV11-2,CASSPRQGHTEAFF,TGTGCCAGCAGCCCGCGACAGGGGCACACTGAAGCTTTCTTT